This T cell receptor (beta chain) was profiled in a study of blood T cell repertoires in COVID-19. Looking at the study overall: Material from acute and convalescent COVID-19 was sourced from the United States, Italy and Spain. T cells, B-cell-depleted T cells, or PBMCs supplied cDNA or gDNA.

As handled by the study authors: The assay estimated nucleated cells by amplifying reference gene primers. The table came from immunoSEQ multiplex PCR; TCRdb's copy has only in-frame clones and leaves some out. V and J calls and clone size follow that table, whereas D and trimming were derived from the DNA. The sample lists 180,000 or so clones; more than 70% were seen once. Seattle's cohort entered during active infection and was followed longitudinally. The clonotype originates from a person between 65 and 79 years old with COVID-19, enrolled during active disease. Sample: peripheral blood.

CDR3 DNA: TGCAGTGCTTCAAGCACAGATACGCAGTATTTT. It specifies CSASSTDTQYF. The V call is TRBV20-1, the J call TRBJ2-3, with D hard to call. CDR3 length: 11 amino acids. Germline CDR1 is DFQATT and CDR2 is SNEGSKA (reference sequence). Trimming removed 5 bases at V and 0 bases at J, with 3 bases between.